The sequence of this T cell receptor (beta chain) was determined in a study of blood T cells in healthy people across ages. Study-wide findings and caveats: Roughly linear declines in TCR beta diversity per million T cells occurred with age.

It was with a sample-barcoded 5' primer and a J-beta primer mix that a second PCR of roughly 7 to 12 cycles was run. TCRdb passed the 5' RACE reads through MiXCR, listing each CDR3 protein once. This sample has 1,500,000 or so distinct CDR3 sequences, with roughly two fifths found just once. This CDR3 region has 11 residues. V dropped 6 bases and J dropped 1 base, with 6 bases sitting between them. CDR1 is SQVTM, CDR2 ANQGSEA, per germline. On this clonotype itself: The antigen is undetermined.

The sequence was collected from a woman aged 18-29 years in good health. This chain connects TRBV29-1 to TRBJ2-5; no clear D gene. Input material: blood. This CDR3 reads CSVDSQETQYF. The CDR3 nucleotides are TGCAGCGTCGACTCCCAAGAGACCCAGTACTTC. Full variable domain (outside the CDR3, taken from reference TRBV29-1 and TRBJ2-5): SAVISQKPSRDICQRGTSLTIQCQVDSQVTMMFWYRQQPGQSLTLIATANQGSEATYESGFVIDKFPISRPNLTFSTLTVSNMSPEDSSIYLCSVDSQETQYFGPGTRLLVL.